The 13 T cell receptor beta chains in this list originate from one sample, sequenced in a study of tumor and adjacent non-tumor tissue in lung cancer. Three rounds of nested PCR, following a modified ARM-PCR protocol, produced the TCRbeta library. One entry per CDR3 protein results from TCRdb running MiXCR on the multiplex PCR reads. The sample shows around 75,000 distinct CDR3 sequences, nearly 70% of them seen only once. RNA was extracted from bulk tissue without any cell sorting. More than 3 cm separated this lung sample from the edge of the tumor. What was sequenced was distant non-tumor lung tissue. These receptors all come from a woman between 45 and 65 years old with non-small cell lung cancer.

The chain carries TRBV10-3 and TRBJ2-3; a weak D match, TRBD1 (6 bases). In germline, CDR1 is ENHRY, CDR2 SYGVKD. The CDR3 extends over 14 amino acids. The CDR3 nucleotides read TGTACCCCCATGACGGGACAAAGCACAGATACGCAGTATTTT. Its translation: CTPMTGQSTDTQYF.

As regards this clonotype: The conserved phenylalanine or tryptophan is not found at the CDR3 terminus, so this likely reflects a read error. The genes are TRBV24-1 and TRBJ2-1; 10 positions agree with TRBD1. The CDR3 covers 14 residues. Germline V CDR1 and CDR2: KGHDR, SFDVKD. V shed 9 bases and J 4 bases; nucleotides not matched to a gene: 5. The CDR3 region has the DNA TGTGCCACCGCGGGACAGGGGTGGTACAATGAGCAGTTCTAC. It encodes CATAGQGWYNEQFY.

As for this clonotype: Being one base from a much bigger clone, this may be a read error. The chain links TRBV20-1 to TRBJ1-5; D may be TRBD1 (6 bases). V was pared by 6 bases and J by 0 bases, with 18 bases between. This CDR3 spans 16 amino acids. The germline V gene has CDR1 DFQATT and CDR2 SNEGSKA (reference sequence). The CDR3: CSALTPQGNSNQPQHF. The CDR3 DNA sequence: TGCAGTGCGTTAACGCCTCAGGGGAATAGCAATCAGCCCCAGCATTTT.

The CDR3 here is CASISVDGTENTGELFF. CDR3 bases: TGTGCCAGCATTTCCGTTGACGGGACAGAAAACACCGGGGAGCTGTTTTTT. This chain links TRBV6-5 with TRBJ2-2; 7 bases are a match to TRBD1. The J segment lost 2 bases and the V segment lost 7 bases, leaving 13 bases of the junction unmatched. This CDR3 is built from 17 residues. The germline V gene has CDR1 MNHEY and CDR2 SVGAGI.

The CDR3 reads CSASEGSSASGELFF. The DNA for the CDR3 is TGCAGTGCTTCCGAGGGGAGTAGCGCATCCGGGGAGCTGTTTTTT. This chain uses TRBV20-1 with TRBJ2-2, with D perhaps TRBD1 or TRBD2 (5 bases each). Germline V lookup: CDR1 DFQATT, CDR2 SNEGSKA (reference sequence). Trimming removed 5 bases at V and 6 bases at J, with 19 bases between. This CDR3 region has 15 residues.

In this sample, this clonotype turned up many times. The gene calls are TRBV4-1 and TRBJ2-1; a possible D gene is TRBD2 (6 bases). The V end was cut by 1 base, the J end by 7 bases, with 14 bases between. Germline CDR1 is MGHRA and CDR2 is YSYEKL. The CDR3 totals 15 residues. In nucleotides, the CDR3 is TGCGCCAGCAGCCAAGCAACTACCGCGGGGAATGAGCAGTTCTTC. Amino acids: CASSQATTAGNEQFF.

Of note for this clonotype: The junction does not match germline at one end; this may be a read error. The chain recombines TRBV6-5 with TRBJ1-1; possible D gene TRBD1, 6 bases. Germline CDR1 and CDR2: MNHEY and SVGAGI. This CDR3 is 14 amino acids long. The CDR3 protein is CATKLSGANPEAFF. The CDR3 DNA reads TGTGCCACCAAGCTTTCAGGGGCGAACCCTGAAGCTTTCTTT.

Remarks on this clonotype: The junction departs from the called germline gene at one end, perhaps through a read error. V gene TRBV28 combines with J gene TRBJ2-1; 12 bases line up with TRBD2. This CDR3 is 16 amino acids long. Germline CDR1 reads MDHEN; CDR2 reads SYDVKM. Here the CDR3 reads CASSPSGRVGYNEQLF. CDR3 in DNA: TGTGCCAGCAGCCCTAGCGGGAGGGTAGGCTACAATGAGCAGTTATTC. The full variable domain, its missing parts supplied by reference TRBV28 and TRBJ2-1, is DVKVTQSSRYLVKRTGEKVFLECVQDMDHENMFWYRQDPGLGLRLIYFSYDVKMKEKGDIPEGYSVSREKKERFSLILESASTNQTSMYLCASSPSGRVGYNEQLFGPGTRLTVL.

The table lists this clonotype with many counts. CDR3 DNA: TGCAGTGCGACTAACGTAGCGACCTACACCGGGGAGCTGTTTTTT. The encoded protein is CSATNVATYTGELFF. The chain is built from TRBV20-1 and TRBJ2-2, with D perhaps TRBD2 (5 bases). V lost 6 bases and J lost 3, with 17 bases in between. Germline lookup yields CDR1 DFQATT and CDR2 SNEGSKA (reference sequence). There are 15 residues in the CDR3.

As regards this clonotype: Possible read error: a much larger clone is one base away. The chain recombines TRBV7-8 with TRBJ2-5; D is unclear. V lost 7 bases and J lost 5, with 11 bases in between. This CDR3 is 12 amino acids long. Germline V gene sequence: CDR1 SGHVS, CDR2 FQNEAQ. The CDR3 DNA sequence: TGTGCCAGCAACCTAGGGTTTGAGACCCAGTACTTC. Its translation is CASNLGFETQYF.

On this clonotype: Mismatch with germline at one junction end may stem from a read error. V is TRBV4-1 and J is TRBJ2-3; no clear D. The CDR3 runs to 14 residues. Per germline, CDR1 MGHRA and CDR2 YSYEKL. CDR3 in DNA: TGCGCCGGCAGCCTCCAATATGCCACAGATACGCAGTATTTT. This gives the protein CAGSLQYATDTQYF.

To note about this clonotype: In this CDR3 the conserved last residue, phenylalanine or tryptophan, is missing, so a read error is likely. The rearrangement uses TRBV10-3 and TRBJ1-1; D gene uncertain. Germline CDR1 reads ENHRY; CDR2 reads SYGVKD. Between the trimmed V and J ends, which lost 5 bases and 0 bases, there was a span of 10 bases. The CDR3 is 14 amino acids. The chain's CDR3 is CAISLPWMNTEAFS. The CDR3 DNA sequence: TGTGCCATCAGTCTACCATGGATGAACACTGAAGCTTTCTCT.

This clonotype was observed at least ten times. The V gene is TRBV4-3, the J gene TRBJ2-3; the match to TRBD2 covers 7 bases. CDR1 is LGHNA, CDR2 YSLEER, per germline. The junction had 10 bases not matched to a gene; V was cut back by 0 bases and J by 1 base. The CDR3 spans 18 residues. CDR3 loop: CASSQDLPTTSGTDTQYF. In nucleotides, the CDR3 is TGCGCCAGCAGCCAAGATTTGCCCACTACTAGCGGCACAGATACGCAGTATTTT.